A selection of T cell receptor beta chains follows, all from one sample in a study of T cells in Graves' hyperthyroidism and ophthalmopathy. MiXCR, applied by TCRdb to the multiplex PCR reads, yields one record per CDR3 protein. The sample has roughly 250,000 distinct CDR3 sequences, about a sixth seen once. What was sequenced was blood. The source is a woman aged 18-29 years with Graves' ophthalmopathy. The CDR3 runs from the conserved cysteine through the conserved F or W. A D gene is named only where the DNA matches it firmly. The size entry is marked missing in some rows and otherwise reads once, few, many or a size class.

V: TRBV29-1; size: few; J: TRBJ2-1; D: TRBD2; CDR3: CSVCLIGTSGRWHEQFF
V: TRBV6-5; size: many; J: TRBJ1-2; D: -; CDR3: CASSSRDSSYGYTF
V: TRBV4-1; size: few; J: TRBJ2-3; D: TRBD2; CDR3: CASSQKRTSGQTTDTQYF
V: TRBV20-1; size: -; J: TRBJ2-2; D: TRBD2; CDR3: CSARERGLARGELFF
V: TRBV6-4; size: -; J: TRBJ1-6; D: -; CDR3: CASTSDTNNSPLHF
V: TRBV3-1; size: -; J: TRBJ2-7; D: TRBD2; CDR3: CASSQIGTSGGDEQYF
V: TRBV7-8; size: many; J: TRBJ1-2; D: -; CDR3: CASSLVQGNYGYTF
V: TRBV27; size: many; J: TRBJ1-1; D: TRBD1; CDR3: CASRRGQGNTEAFF
V: TRBV6-5; size: many; J: TRBJ1-1; D: TRBD1; CDR3: CASSYSTGQGIEAFF
V: TRBV5-1; size: many; J: TRBJ2-3; D: TRBD2; CDR3: CASSSEVAGGADTQYF
V: TRBV20-1; size: few; J: TRBJ2-2; D: -; CDR3: CSAPRDGNTGELFF
V: TRBV5-6; size: many; J: TRBJ1-6; D: -; CDR3: CASSLSGAGSPLHF
V: TRBV28; size: many; J: TRBJ1-3; D: TRBD1; CDR3: CASSLTRDRSSGNTIYF
V: TRBV7-2; size: many; J: TRBJ2-1; D: TRBD2; CDR3: CASSFTSGRSYNEQFF
V: TRBV28; size: many; J: TRBJ1-2; D: TRBD1; CDR3: CASSRDRDYGYTF
V: TRBV20-1; size: -; J: TRBJ2-1; D: TRBD2; CDR3: CSARDIKGLVADEQFF
V: TRBV6-1; size: many; J: TRBJ1-5; D: -; CDR3: CASSERIRGHYSNQPQHF
V: TRBV5-4; size: many; J: TRBJ2-1; D: TRBD1; CDR3: CASSLVPGGSYEQFF
V: TRBV11-3; size: -; J: TRBJ2-1; D: -; CDR3: CANSPSLDSYNEQFF
V: TRBV11-3; size: many; J: TRBJ2-3; D: -; CDR3: CASSLVYIRPSTDTQYF
V: TRBV19; size: many; J: TRBJ2-7; D: -; CDR3: CASSAPGHQSHEQYF
V: TRBV30; size: many; J: TRBJ2-1; D: -; CDR3: CACIRMDNEQFF
V: TRBV29-1; size: many; J: TRBJ1-2; D: -; CDR3: CSVHAANYGYTF
V: TRBV20-1; size: once; J: TRBJ2-5; D: TRBD2; CDR3: CSARKRTSGTDVWETQYF
V: TRBV12-3/TRBV12-4; size: many; J: TRBJ2-7; D: -; CDR3: CASSSRRLVASYEQYF
V: TRBV20-1; size: -; J: TRBJ2-1; D: TRBD2; CDR3: CSSSGGAFYNEQFF
V: TRBV27; size: many; J: TRBJ1-2; D: -; CDR3: CASSLEGSNGYTF
V: TRBV6-1; size: many; J: TRBJ1-6; D: -; CDR3: CASSELPSNSPLHF
V: TRBV12-3/TRBV12-4; size: -; J: TRBJ1-1; D: -; CDR3: CASSDLTEAFF